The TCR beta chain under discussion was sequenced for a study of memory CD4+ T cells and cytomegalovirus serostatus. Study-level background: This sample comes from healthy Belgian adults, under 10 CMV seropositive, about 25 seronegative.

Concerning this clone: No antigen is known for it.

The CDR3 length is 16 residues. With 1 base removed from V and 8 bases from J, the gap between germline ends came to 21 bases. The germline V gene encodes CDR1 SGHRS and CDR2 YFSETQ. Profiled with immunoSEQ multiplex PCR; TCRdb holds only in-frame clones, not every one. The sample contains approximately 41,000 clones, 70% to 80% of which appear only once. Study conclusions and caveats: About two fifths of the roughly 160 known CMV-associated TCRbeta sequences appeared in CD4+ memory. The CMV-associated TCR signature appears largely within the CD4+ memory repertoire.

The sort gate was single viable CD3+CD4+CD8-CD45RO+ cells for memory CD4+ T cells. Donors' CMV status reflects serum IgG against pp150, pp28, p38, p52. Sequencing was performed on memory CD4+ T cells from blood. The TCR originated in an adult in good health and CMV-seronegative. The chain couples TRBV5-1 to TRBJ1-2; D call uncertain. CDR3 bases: TGCGCCAGCAGCTTGCTAGGTACAGCCGCGATGGAGGGCTACACCTTC. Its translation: CASSLLGTAAMEGYTF.